This record looks at one T cell receptor beta chain sequence and its context. Antigen specificity is unknown. These data belong to a study of T cell repertoires in cytomegalovirus infection. As for the study in general: Recently identified HLA-C-restricted CMV epitopes were used, and well-studied HLA-B-restricted CMV epitopes were used as well. It was the public TCR beta signatures that indicated both CMV infection and matching HLA type. Study-level findings and limits: What dominated the ex vivo response were HLA-C-restricted CMV-specific TCR beta clonotypes. The study identified carriers of CMV plus the relevant HLA from cumulative public TCR beta family frequency.

MiXCR, run by TCRdb on the reads, gives a single entry per CDR3 protein. The data contain fewer than 1,000,000 distinct CDR3 sequences, around 29% of them singletons. The CDR3 consists of 13 residues. Trimming removed 6 bases from V and 6 bases from J; junction bases left unmatched: 6. Germline CDR1 MDHEN, CDR2 SYDVKM. The TCR comes from a human donor in good health (CMV status not recorded). Some clones in this sample may be carry-over from other donors' samples. J is TRBJ1-1 and V is TRBV28; 8 nucleotides match TRBD1. The input for sequencing was cultured CD8+ T cells from PBMCs, taken from culture after CMV antigen stimulation. The CDR3 DNA sequence: TGTGCCAGCAGCCCCAGGGGGCCGGCTGAAGCTTTCTTT. The encoded protein is CASSPRGPAEAFF. Drawing the rest from reference TRBV28 and TRBJ1-1, the complete variable domain is DVKVTQSSRYLVKRTGEKVFLECVQDMDHENMFWYRQDPGLGLRLIYFSYDVKMKEKGDIPEGYSVSREKKERFSLILESASTNQTSMYLCASSPRGPAEAFFGQGTRLTVV.